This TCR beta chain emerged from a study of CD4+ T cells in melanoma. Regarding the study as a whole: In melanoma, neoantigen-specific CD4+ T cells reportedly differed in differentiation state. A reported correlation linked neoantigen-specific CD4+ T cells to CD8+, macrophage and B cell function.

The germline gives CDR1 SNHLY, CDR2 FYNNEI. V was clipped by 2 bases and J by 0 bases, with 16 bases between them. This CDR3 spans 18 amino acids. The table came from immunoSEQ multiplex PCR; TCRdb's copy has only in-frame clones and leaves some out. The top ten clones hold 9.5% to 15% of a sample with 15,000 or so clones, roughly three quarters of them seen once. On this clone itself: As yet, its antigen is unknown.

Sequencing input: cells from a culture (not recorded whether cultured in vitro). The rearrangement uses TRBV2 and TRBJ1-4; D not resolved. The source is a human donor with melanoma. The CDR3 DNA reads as TGTGCCAGCAGTGAATCAGTGGTGAAAAGAGCAACTAATGAAAAACTGTTTTTT. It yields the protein CASSESVVKRATNEKLFF.